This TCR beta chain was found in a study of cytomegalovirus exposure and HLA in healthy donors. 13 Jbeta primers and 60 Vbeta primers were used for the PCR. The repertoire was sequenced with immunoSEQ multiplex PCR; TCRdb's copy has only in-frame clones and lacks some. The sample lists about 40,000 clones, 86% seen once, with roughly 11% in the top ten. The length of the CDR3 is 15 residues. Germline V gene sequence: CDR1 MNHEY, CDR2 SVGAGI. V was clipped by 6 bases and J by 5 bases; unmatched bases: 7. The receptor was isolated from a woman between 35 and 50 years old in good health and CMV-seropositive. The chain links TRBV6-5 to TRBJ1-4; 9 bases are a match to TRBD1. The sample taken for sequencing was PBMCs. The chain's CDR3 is CASRVQGAVNEKLFF. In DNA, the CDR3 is TGTGCCAGCAGGGTACAGGGGGCGGTAAATGAAAAACTGTTTTTT.